These 2 T cell receptor beta chains came from one sample sequenced in a study of T cells in Graves' hyperthyroidism and ophthalmopathy. RNA transcripts provided the source from which TCR beta CDR3 regions were amplified. Carried out on the TCR CDR3, a first-round RT-PCR used the HTBI primer set. TCRdb re-called the multiplex PCR reads through MiXCR, storing one row per CDR3 protein. Of some 530,000 distinct CDR3 sequences listed, less than 25% are singletons. Sequenced input: blood. The receptors stem from a woman between 70 and 85 years old with Graves' ophthalmopathy.

This chain uses TRBV19 with TRBJ2-1, with 12 nucleotides matching TRBD1. The CDR3 spans 17 residues. V was clipped by 3 bases and J by 8 bases; unmatched bases: 11. The germline V gene has CDR1 LNHDA and CDR2 SQIVND (reference sequence). CDR3 protein: CASSILLRDRGRDEQFF. Written as DNA, the CDR3 is TGTGCCAGTAGTATTCTTCTCCGGGACAGGGGGCGCGATGAGCAGTTCTTC.

Here the CDR3 reads CASSPGPRGAMQYF. In DNA form, the CDR3 reads TGTGCCAGCAGCCCCGGACCCAGGGGAGCGATGCAGTACTTC. The rearrangement joins TRBV7-3 to TRBJ2-7; perhaps TRBD1 as D (6 bases). V was pared by 5 bases and J by 9 bases, with 20 bases between. Germline CDR1 is SGHTA and CDR2 is FQGTGA. CDR3 length equals 14 residues. Combining the CDR3 with reference TRBV7-3 and TRBJ2-7 gives the whole variable domain GAGVSQTPSNKVTEKGKYVELRCDPISGHTALYWYRQSLGQGPEFLIYFQGTGAADDSGLPNDRFFAVRPEGSVSTLKIQRTERGDSAVYLCASSPGPRGAMQYFGPGTRLTVT.